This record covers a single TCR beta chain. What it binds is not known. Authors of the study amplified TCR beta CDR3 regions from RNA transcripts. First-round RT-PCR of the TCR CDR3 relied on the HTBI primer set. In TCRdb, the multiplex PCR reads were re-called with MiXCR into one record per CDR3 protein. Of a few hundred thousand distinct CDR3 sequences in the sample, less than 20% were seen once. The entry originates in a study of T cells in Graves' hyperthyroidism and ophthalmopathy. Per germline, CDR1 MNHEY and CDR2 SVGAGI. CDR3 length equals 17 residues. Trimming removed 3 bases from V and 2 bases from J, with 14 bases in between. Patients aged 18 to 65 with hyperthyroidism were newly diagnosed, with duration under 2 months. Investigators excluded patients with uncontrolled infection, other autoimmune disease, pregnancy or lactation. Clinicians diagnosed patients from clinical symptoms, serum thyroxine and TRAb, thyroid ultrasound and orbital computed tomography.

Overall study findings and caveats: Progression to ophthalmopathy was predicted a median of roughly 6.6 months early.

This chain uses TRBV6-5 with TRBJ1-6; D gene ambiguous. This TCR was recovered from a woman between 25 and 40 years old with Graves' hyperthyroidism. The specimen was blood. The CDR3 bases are TGTGCCAGCAGTTATCCGGACGGAGAGACCTATAATTCACCCCTCCACTTT. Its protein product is CASSYPDGETYNSPLHF.